Included here is one T cell receptor (beta chain) sequence, with context. This record comes from a study of blood T cell repertoires in COVID-19. Here immunoSEQ multiplex PCR was the method, and the copy in TCRdb shows in-frame clones only, minus some. The sample has 56,000 or so clones, more than 85% seen once; the top ten hold under 7.5%. CDR3 size: 15 residues. The V gene end was trimmed by 2 bases and the J gene end by 7 bases; junction bases not matched to a gene: 2. CDR1 SGHRS and CDR2 YFSETQ come from the germline V gene. The material sequenced was peripheral blood. This chain links TRBV5-1 with TRBJ2-2, with 13 bases aligning to TRBD2. The source is a man aged 45 to 65 with active COVID-19. The CDR3 is CASSFRTSGSGELFF. The CDR3 DNA follows: TGCGCCAGCAGCTTCCGGACTAGCGGGAGCGGGGAGCTGTTTTTT.